What follows are 13 T cell receptor beta chains derived from one specimen sequenced in a study of T-cell reconstitution after alpha-beta-depleted transplantation in children. For TCRbeta, the library was prepared with unique molecular identifiers. TCRdb independently ran MiXCR on the PCR reads; one entry per CDR3 protein. This sample has hundreds of thousands of distinct CDR3 sequences, with around 9.6% found just once. The sample consisted of PBMCs from the stem cell graft donor, taken from the stem cell graft. The receptors were gathered from a human donor who donated a stem cell graft to a child with SCID.

This clonotype was seen only a few times. The chain carries TRBV5-1 and TRBJ2-7, with D possibly being TRBD1 (6 bases). With 4 bases removed from V and 3 bases from J, the gap between germline ends came to 11 bases. Germline V gene sequence: CDR1 SGHRS, CDR2 YFSETQ. CDR3 length: 13 amino acids. Here the CDR3 DNA reads TGCGCCAGCAGCGAGCCGGACAGCTACGAGCAGTACTTC. The encoded protein is CASSEPDSYEQYF. Drawing the rest from reference TRBV5-1 and TRBJ2-7, the complete variable domain is KAGVTQTPRYLIKTRGQQVTLSCSPISGHRSVSWYQQTPGQGLQFLFEYFSETQRNKGNFPGRFSGRQFSNSRSEMNVSTLELGDSALYLCASSEPDSYEQYFGPGTRLTVT.

This clonotype was found a few times. V and J are TRBV7-3 and TRBJ1-1; possible D gene TRBD1, 5 bases. V lost 1 base and J 2 bases, leaving 14 bases between the germline ends. Germline V gives CDR1 SGHTA, CDR2 FQGTGA. The CDR3 is 16 amino acids. The CDR3 sequence: CASSLKGTSINTEAFF. Here the CDR3 DNA reads TGTGCCAGCAGCTTAAAGGGGACCTCTATAAACACTGAAGCTTTCTTT. The whole variable domain, remainder taken from reference TRBV7-3 and TRBJ1-1, is GAGVSQTPSNKVTEKGKYVELRCDPISGHTALYWYRQSLGQGPEFLIYFQGTGAADDSGLPNDRFFAVRPEGSVSTLKIQRTERGDSAVYLCASSLKGTSINTEAFFGQGTRLTVV.

The table lists this clonotype with a few counts. The chain combines TRBV5-1 with TRBJ2-7; TRBD1 aligns across 9 bases. V lost 4 bases to trimming and J lost 2 bases; unmatched junction nucleotides: 7. The germline CDR1 and CDR2 sequences are SGHRS and YFSETQ. The CDR3 runs to 15 residues. CDR3 residues: CASSASGQGPYEQYF. The DNA for the CDR3 is TGCGCCAGCAGCGCCTCGGGACAGGGCCCCTACGAGCAGTACTTC.

The chain has TRBV6-1 and TRBJ2-3; D is tentatively TRBD1 or TRBD2 (5 bases each). Germline V CDR1 and CDR2: MNHNS, SASEGT. Between the trimmed V and J ends, which lost 7 bases and 0 bases, there was a span of 23 bases. The CDR3 runs to 18 residues. As DNA, the CDR3 is TGTGCCAGCACCCTACCGGGACCTTCTGGGTTGAGCACAGATACGCAGTATTTT. Encoded protein: CASTLPGPSGLSTDTQYF.

This clonotype was found a few times. The chain recombines TRBV5-1 with TRBJ2-5; D unresolved. CDR3 length: 14 amino acids. V shed 0 bases and J shed 0 bases, with 6 bases lying between them. Per germline, CDR1 SGHRS and CDR2 YFSETQ. The CDR3 loop reads CASSLVRYQETQYF. In DNA form, the CDR3 reads TGCGCCAGCAGCTTGGTACGGTACCAAGAGACCCAGTACTTC.

The CDR3 sequence: CATSRDAGAGYTF. The CDR3, as DNA: TGTGCCACCAGCAGAGATGCCGGGGCCGGCTACACCTTC. The chain uses TRBV15 and TRBJ1-2; a weak D match, TRBD1 (5 bases). The CDR3 runs 13 residues. The ends were cut back, 0 bases at V and 8 bases at J, with 10 bases in the middle. The germline CDR1 and CDR2 sequences are LNHNV and YYDKDF (reference sequence).

This clonotype showed up just a few times. The chain couples TRBV7-2 to TRBJ1-3; D might be TRBD1 (5 bases). The germline gives CDR1 SGHTA, CDR2 FQGNSA. Trimming cost V 2 bases and J 2 bases, with 13 bases left between them. The CDR3 spans 16 residues. DNA of the CDR3: TGTGCCAGCAGCTTAAGCCCGGCGGGGGCTGGAAACACCATATATTTT. This codes for CASSLSPAGAGNTIYF.

The gene calls are TRBV5-1 and TRBJ2-1; D is possibly TRBD1 (6 bases). The CDR3 sequence is 13 residues long. The germline V gene encodes CDR1 SGHRS and CDR2 YFSETQ. V was cut by 3 bases and J by 7 bases, with 11 bases left in between. CDR3 DNA sequence: TGCGCCAGCAGCTCGCTACAGGGAAATGAGCAGTTCTTC. Translated, it gives CASSSLQGNEQFF.

This clonotype was picked up a small number of times. This chain joins TRBV20-1 and TRBJ1-2; D ambiguous. Trimming pared 1 base from V and 4 bases from J, leaving 4 bases between. Germline V gene data show CDR1 as DFQATT and CDR2 as SNEGSKA (reference sequence). The CDR3 length is 11 residues. CDR3 residues: CSARGVYGYTF. DNA of the CDR3: TGCAGTGCTAGAGGGGTCTATGGCTACACCTTC.

This clonotype was detected only a few times. The J gene is TRBJ2-6, the V gene TRBV27, with D perhaps TRBD2 (6 bases). Between the trimmed V and J ends, which lost 9 bases and 0 bases, there was a span of 18 bases. The germline V gene has CDR1 MNHEY and CDR2 SMNVEV (reference sequence). CDR3 length: 17 amino acids. The CDR3 DNA reads TGTGCCAGTGGGGCGGGGAAGCGGAACTCTGGGGCCAACGTCCTGACTTTC. Its protein is CASGAGKRNSGANVLTF.

This chain uses TRBV5-5 with TRBJ1-1; no clear D gene. There are 14 residues in the CDR3. Per germline, CDR1 SGHKS and CDR2 YYEKEE (reference sequence). V was shortened by 0 bases and J by 1 base, with 7 bases between the two germline ends. The CDR3 region is CASSLVPSNTEAFF. The CDR3 DNA reads TGTGCCAGCAGCTTGGTGCCGTCGAACACTGAAGCTTTCTTT.

This clonotype occurred many times. The CDR3 loop reads CASSRTSGGAWEQFF. DNA for the CDR3: TGTGCCAGCAGTCGGACTAGCGGGGGGGCCTGGGAGCAGTTCTTC. J is TRBJ2-1 and V is TRBV6-5; 15 nucleotides match TRBD2. J gave up 10 bases and V 5 bases, and 6 bases lay outside the gene matches. The germline CDR1 and CDR2 sequences are MNHEY and SVGAGI. The CDR3 totals 15 residues.

This chain uses TRBV29-1 with TRBJ2-7, with unresolved D. V was cut by 1 base and J by 4 bases, with 11 bases left in between. Germline loops: CDR1 SQVTM, CDR2 ANQGSEA. There are 13 residues in the CDR3. The CDR3 DNA follows: TGCAGCGTTGAAGCGGGTTTACGATACGAGCAGTACTTC. Its translation is CSVEAGLRYEQYF.